A single sample is the source of the 16 T cell receptor beta chains below, sequenced in a study of T cell clones after liver transplantation. The repertoire was sequenced with immunoSEQ multiplex PCR; TCRdb's copy has only in-frame clones and lacks some. The sample lists 50,000 to 60,000 clones; about two thirds were seen once. Sequencing was performed on CD4+ T cells from blood, taken at the roughly 15-month timepoint. All receptors derive from a human patient who received a liver transplant. A subset of T cells may come from the graft donor.

V gene TRBV5-5 combines with J gene TRBJ1-3, with D perhaps TRBD1 (5 bases). The V end was cut by 2 bases, the J end by 2 bases, with 11 bases between. CDR1 is SGHKS and CDR2 is YYEKEE in the germline V gene (reference sequence). This CDR3 spans 15 amino acids. CDR3 sequence reads: CASSLDGTPGNTIYF. In nucleotides, the CDR3 is TGTGCCAGCAGCTTAGACGGGACTCCTGGAAACACCATATATTTT.

Here the CDR3 DNA reads TGTGCCACTCATCCGACTAGAGGGTCTTCCTCTGGAAACACCATATATTTT. It is translated as CATHPTRGSSSGNTIYF. V and J are TRBV28 and TRBJ1-3; D gene ambiguous. CDR1 MDHEN and CDR2 SYDVKM come from the germline V gene. The germline V and J ends were trimmed by 10 bases and 0 bases, with 22 bases remaining between them. The CDR3 has 17 amino acids.

There are a few counts of this clone. V gene TRBV29-1 combines with J gene TRBJ1-5; D is unresolved. V lost 5 bases, J lost 4 bases, and 9 bases lay in between. The CDR3 totals 12 residues. The germline CDR1 and CDR2 sequences are SQVTM and ANQGSEA. CDR3 loop: CSVSDYNQPQHF. The CDR3 DNA is TGCAGCGTTTCCGATTATAATCAGCCCCAGCATTTT.

The V and J genes are TRBV19 and TRBJ2-2; D ambiguous. Trimming removed 2 bases from V and 0 bases from J, with 4 bases in between. CDR1 LNHDA and CDR2 SQIVND come from the germline V gene (reference sequence). The CDR3 extends over 14 amino acids. CDR3 loop: CASSIKANTGELFF. Written as DNA, the CDR3 is TGTGCCAGTAGTATAAAAGCGAACACCGGGGAGCTGTTTTTT. Filled out from reference TRBV19 and TRBJ2-2, the complete variable domain reads DGGITQSPKYLFRKEGQNVTLSCEQNLNHDAMYWYRQDPGQGLRLIYYSQIVNDFQKGDIAEGYSVSREKKESFPLTVTSAQKNPTAFYLCASSIKANTGELFFGEGSRLTVL.

The V and J genes are TRBV18 and TRBJ2-1; 10 bases line up with TRBD1. V shed 0 bases and J 4 bases; nucleotides not matched to a gene: 0. CDR1 is KGHSH and CDR2 is LQKENI in the germline V gene. This CDR3 is 15 amino acids long. DNA for the CDR3: TGTGCCAGCTCACCACCGGGACAGGGGTACAATGAGCAGTTCTTC. This encodes CASSPPGQGYNEQFF.

The rearrangement joins TRBV6-1 to TRBJ2-2; no clear D gene. Trimming took 2 bases from V and 6 from J, leaving 7 bases between them. The CDR3 totals 13 residues. The germline V gene encodes CDR1 MNHNS and CDR2 SASEGT. CDR3 residues: CASSEFNAGELFF. The CDR3 bases are TGTGCCAGCAGTGAATTCAATGCCGGGGAGCTGTTTTTT.

The rearrangement links TRBV4-3 to TRBJ1-2; 10 bases are a match to TRBD1. The CDR3 loop spans 16 amino acids. Germline CDR1 and CDR2: LGHNA and YSLEER. Unmatched junction bases numbered 7, after V lost 2 bases and J lost 4 bases. CDR3 residues: CASSQMGTGEVYGYTF. In DNA form, the CDR3 reads TGCGCCAGCAGCCAAATGGGGACAGGGGAGGTCTATGGCTACACCTTC.

This clone has more than one count but fewer than ten. This chain uses TRBV18 with TRBJ1-5; D ambiguous. Germline V gene lookup returns CDR1 KGHSH and CDR2 LQKENI. This CDR3 is built from 13 residues. Trimming took 0 bases from V and 7 from J, leaving 7 bases between them. The CDR3 spells CASSPPNQQPQHF. In nucleotides, the CDR3 is TGTGCCAGCTCACCACCGAATCAGCAGCCCCAGCATTTT. Using reference TRBV18 and TRBJ1-5 for the parts outside the CDR3, the full variable domain is NAGVMQNPRHLVRRRGQEARLRCSPMKGHSHVYWYRQLPEEGLKFMVYLQKENIIDESGMPKERFSAEFPKEGPSILRIQQVVRGDSAAYFCASSPPNQQPQHFGDGTRLSIL.

A few counts support this clone. V usage is TRBV28 and J usage is TRBJ1-5; D gene unclear. The CDR3 contains 16 residues. CDR1 and CDR2 from the germline V gene are MDHEN and SYDVKM. The V end was cut by 4 bases, the J end by 9 bases, with 22 bases between. CDR3 protein: CASSSIASLVARPQHF. DNA for the CDR3: TGTGCCAGCAGTTCGATTGCCAGTCTGGTGGCGCGGCCCCAGCATTTT.

The chain recombines TRBV5-6 with TRBJ1-3; D possibly corresponds to TRBD1 (5 bases). V lost 4 bases to trimming and J lost 8 bases, with 16 bases between them. Germline V gene sequence: CDR1 SGHDT, CDR2 YYEEEE. The CDR3 loop spans 14 amino acids. CDR3 in amino acids: CASSHTGGVDTIYF. The CDR3 DNA follows: TGTGCCAGCAGCCATACGGGAGGGGTAGACACCATATATTTT.

Comment on this clone: Other DNA sequences in the sample encode the same CDR3. The chain links TRBV7-9 to TRBJ1-6; 10 nucleotides match TRBD1. This CDR3 has 14 amino acids. The germline V gene has CDR1 SEHNR and CDR2 FQNEAQ (reference sequence). V shed 5 bases and J 7 bases; nucleotides not matched to a gene: 2. The DNA of the CDR3 is TGTGCCAGCAGCGGGACAGGGGTAAATTCACCCCTCCACTTT. Protein sequence: CASSGTGVNSPLHF.

V and J are TRBV28 and TRBJ1-5; 8 bases map to TRBD1. The junction had 8 bases not matched to a gene; V was cut back by 7 bases and J by 3 bases. This CDR3 spans 15 amino acids. CDR1 is MDHEN, CDR2 SYDVKM, per germline. CDR3 coding DNA: TGTGCCAGCACCCCGGACAGGGTCGCCAATCAGCCCCAGCATTTT. As protein: CASTPDRVANQPQHF.

The J gene is TRBJ1-4, the V gene TRBV6-5; TRBD1 matches at 12 bases. Looked up from germline, CDR1 is MNHEY and CDR2 is SVGAGI. The CDR3 has 15 amino acids. Germline trimming cut 6 bases from V and 7 bases from J; bases unmatched to any gene: 6. CDR3 DNA sequence: TGTGCCAGCAGCTCCCGGGACAGGGGGCCTGAAAAACTGTTTTTT. As protein: CASSSRDRGPEKLFF.

The rearrangement joins TRBV19 to TRBJ2-3; D not certain. CDR1 LNHDA and CDR2 SQIVND come from the germline V gene (reference sequence). The CDR3 covers 11 residues. V gave up 3 bases and J gave up 11 bases, with 9 bases separating them. The CDR3 loop is CASSILDEQYF. As DNA, the CDR3 is TGTGCCAGTAGTATCCTGGACGAGCAGTATTTT. Drawing the rest from reference TRBV19 and TRBJ2-3, the complete variable domain is DGGITQSPKYLFRKEGQNVTLSCEQNLNHDAMYWYRQDPGQGLRLIYYSQIVNDFQKGDIAEGYSVSREKKESFPLTVTSAQKNPTAFYLCASSILDEQYFGPGTRLTVL.

The sample holds a few counts of this clone. This chain connects TRBV19 to TRBJ2-6, with 9 bases matching TRBD1. The CDR3 totals 17 residues. V was clipped by 8 bases and J by 1 base; unmatched bases: 9. The germline CDR1 and CDR2 sequences are LNHDA and SQIVND (reference sequence). The CDR3 coding sequence is TGTGCCAGTGGGGGGACAGGGCTCACATCTGGGGCCAACGTCCTGACTTTC. Its translation: CASGGTGLTSGANVLTF.

This clone showed up many times. V is TRBV5-1 and J is TRBJ1-1; 9 positions match TRBD1. CDR1 is SGHRS, CDR2 YFSETQ, per germline. The junction had 3 bases not matched to a gene; V was cut back by 4 bases and J by 2 bases. This CDR3 is 14 amino acids long. CDR3 in DNA: TGCGCCAGCAGCGGTACAGGGGGCAACACTGAAGCTTTCTTT. This sequence encodes CASSGTGGNTEAFF.